Shown below are 31 T cell receptor beta chains from a single sample sequenced in a study of shared clonotypes between healthy human individuals. Method: immunoSEQ multiplex PCR; TCRdb's copy keeps in-frame clones and lacks some. This table has around 1.9 million clones, just over 90% appearing once. As defined, naive CD8 cells were CD45RO-negative and positively selected for CCR7, with terminally differentiated effector memory CD45RA+ cells excluded. The source material was naive CD8+ T cells from PBMCs. These receptors came from a man between 18 and 29 years old in good health. Some clones in this sample may be carry-over from other donors' samples.

The V and J genes are TRBV19 and TRBJ2-3; possible D gene TRBD1, 5 bases. The CDR3 has 14 residues. V gave up 2 bases and J gave up 4 bases, with 10 bases separating them. Germline values: CDR1 LNHDA, CDR2 SQIVND (reference sequence). The CDR3 DNA sequence: TGTGCCAGTAGTATAATCCCAGGGTCAGATACGCAGTATTTT. This translates into CASSIIPGSDTQYF.

Notes on this clone: Other DNA sequences of this sample code for an identical CDR3. This chain connects TRBV19 to TRBJ2-7; D perhaps matches TRBD1 (5 bases). This CDR3 comprises 11 residues. Trimming cost V 8 bases and J 5 bases, with 10 bases left between them. Germline V CDR1 and CDR2: LNHDA, SQIVND (reference sequence). DNA of the CDR3: TGTGCCAGTTCGTGGGGCGACGAGCAGTACTTC. Translated: CASSWGDEQYF. Drawing the rest from reference TRBV19 and TRBJ2-7, the complete variable domain is DGGITQSPKYLFRKEGQNVTLSCEQNLNHDAMYWYRQDPGQGLRLIYYSQIVNDFQKGDIAEGYSVSREKKESFPLTVTSAQKNPTAFYLCASSWGDEQYFGPGTRLTVT.

This clone was counted a single time. The chain uses TRBV7-9 and TRBJ2-1; 8 nucleotides align to TRBD2. With V trimmed by 1 base and J by 8 bases, 7 bases remained unmatched. The CDR3 totals 15 residues. From germline, CDR1 is SEHNR and CDR2 FQNEAQ (reference sequence). The CDR3 nucleotides read TGTGCCAGCAGCTTAGTTCTCAGCGGGAGTTATGAGCAGTTCTTC. Amino acids: CASSLVLSGSYEQFF.

The J gene is TRBJ1-4, the V gene TRBV18; TRBD1 might be the D (6 bases). V shed 3 bases and J shed 8 bases, with 19 bases lying between them. The CDR3 extends over 16 amino acids. Germline CDR1 KGHSH, CDR2 LQKENI. CDR3 residues: CASSPERGQGREKLFF. In nucleotides, the CDR3 is TGTGCCAGCTCACCCGAGCGGGGGCAGGGGCGAGAAAAACTGTTTTTT.

V and J are TRBV28 and TRBJ2-4; 11 bases match TRBD2. Germline lookup yields CDR1 MDHEN and CDR2 SYDVKM. The CDR3 is 18 amino acids. The V segment lost 2 bases and the J segment 7 bases; nucleotides outside the gene matches: 13. This CDR3 is CASSLLAGGEGSRNIQYF. The DNA of the CDR3 is TGTGCCAGCAGTTTACTAGCGGGAGGTGAGGGTTCGCGGAACATTCAGTACTTC.

The chain recombines TRBV27 with TRBJ2-1, with 11 nucleotides matching TRBD2. The junction had 5 bases not matched to a gene; V was cut back by 1 base and J by 3 bases. There are 17 residues in the CDR3. CDR1 MNHEY and CDR2 SMNVEV come from the germline V gene (reference sequence). CDR3 sequence reads: CASSLLGTSGIYNEQFF. CDR3 DNA sequence: TGTGCCAGCAGTTTATTAGGGACTAGCGGAATCTACAATGAGCAGTTCTTC.

The chain links TRBV13 to TRBJ1-4, with D hard to call. Trimming cost V 0 bases and J 4 bases, with 12 bases left between them. The CDR3 loop spans 16 amino acids. Germline V gene data show CDR1 as PRHDT and CDR2 as FYEKMQ (reference sequence). The CDR3 here is CASSLGLWGINEKLFF. Written as DNA, the CDR3 is TGTGCCAGCAGCTTAGGCCTGTGGGGAATTAATGAAAAACTGTTTTTT.

The chain couples TRBV9 to TRBJ2-1; possible D gene TRBD2, 6 bases. Germline CDR1 and CDR2: SGDLS and YYNGEE. The CDR3 extends over 16 amino acids. V gave up 3 bases and J gave up 0 bases, with 13 bases separating them. CDR3 nucleotides: TGTGCCAGCAGCGACGGGGCCGGGAGCTCCTACAATGAGCAGTTCTTC. Protein sequence: CASSDGAGSSYNEQFF.

CDR3 region: CASSLNYRVSSYEQYF. The CDR3 coding sequence is TGTGCCAGCAGCCTAAACTACAGGGTTAGCTCCTACGAGCAGTACTTC. The chain links TRBV4-2 to TRBJ2-7; the D gene is possibly TRBD1 (6 bases). The CDR3 spans 16 residues. Per the germline V gene, CDR1 is LGHNA and CDR2 is YNFKEQ. V lost 4 bases and J 0 bases, leaving 16 bases between the germline ends.

This clone showed up just once. The chain uses TRBV7-8 and TRBJ2-7; D may be TRBD2 (5 bases). Germline CDR1 and CDR2: SGHVS and FQNEAQ. Between the trimmed V and J ends, which lost 5 bases and 0 bases, there was a span of 17 bases. The CDR3 is made up of 16 amino acids. CDR3 protein: CASSPSWSGGSYEQYF. The CDR3 region has the DNA TGTGCCAGCAGCCCCAGTTGGAGCGGCGGCTCCTACGAGCAGTACTTC.

The rearrangement uses TRBV9 and TRBJ2-1, with TRBD2 matching over 13 bases. CDR3 size: 16 residues. V lost 2 bases to trimming and J lost 7 bases; unmatched junction nucleotides: 6. Germline CDR1 SGDLS, CDR2 YYNGEE. Here the CDR3 DNA reads TGTGCCAGCAGCGTTTGGACTAGCGGGAGTCTGAATGAGCAGTTCTTC. Protein product: CASSVWTSGSLNEQFF.

For the CDR3, the DNA is TGTGCCAGCAGTTACCCCCGGACAGGGGGCGAAGAGACCCAGTACTTC. The encoded protein is CASSYPRTGGEETQYF. V and J are TRBV6-5 and TRBJ2-5; 11 bases are a match to TRBD1. CDR1 and CDR2 (germline): MNHEY, SVGAGI. This CDR3 is built from 16 residues. V was pared by 2 bases and J by 3 bases, with 5 bases of the junction left unmatched.

The chain couples TRBV15 to TRBJ1-5; 7 bases map to TRBD1. CDR1 and CDR2 from the germline V gene are LNHNV and YYDKDF (reference sequence). The CDR3 is 17 residues long. The V gene end was trimmed by 0 bases and the J gene end by 8 bases; junction bases not matched to a gene: 13. The CDR3 DNA reads TGTGCCACCAGCAGAGATCTGGACAGGCCAACGGGGGAGCCCCAGCATTTT. This sequence encodes CATSRDLDRPTGEPQHF.

The chain joins TRBV14 to TRBJ2-1; D is unclear. Germline CDR1 and CDR2: SGHDN and FVKESK. Trimming stripped 5 bases from V and 8 bases from J, with 10 bases between. The CDR3 length is 12 residues. CDR3 sequence reads: CASSSSWDEQFF. The DNA for the CDR3 is TGTGCCAGCAGCTCGAGCTGGGATGAGCAGTTCTTC.

The genes are TRBV5-6 and TRBJ1-4, with TRBD1 identical over 8 bases. Looked up from germline, CDR1 is SGHDT and CDR2 is YYEEEE. The CDR3 is 15 amino acids. With 0 bases clipped from V and 8 bases from J, the junction kept 6 bases outside the gene matches. The CDR3 DNA follows: TGTGCCAGCAGCTTGGGGGCAGGGGGCGGCGAAAAACTGTTTTTT. Translation gives CASSLGAGGGEKLFF.

Comments on this clone: Within the sample, other DNA sequences also encode this same CDR3. The V and J genes are TRBV11-2 and TRBJ2-7; no reliable D call. Germline V gene lookup returns CDR1 SGHAT and CDR2 FQNNGV. There are 11 residues in the CDR3. Trimming stripped 5 bases from V and 2 bases from J, with 4 bases between. CDR3 DNA sequence: TGTGCCAGCAGCCCCGCCTACGAGCAGTACTTC. Amino acids: CASSPAYEQYF. The whole variable domain, filled in from reference TRBV11-2 and TRBJ2-7, reads EAGVAQSPRYKIIEKRQSVAFWCNPISGHATLYWYQQILGQGPKLLIQFQNNGVVDDSQLPKDRFSAERLKGVDSTLKIQPAKLEDSAVYLCASSPAYEQYFGPGTRLTVT.

The chain has TRBV7-8 and TRBJ2-1, with D tentatively TRBD1 (6 bases). CDR1 is SGHVS and CDR2 is FQNEAQ in the germline V gene. The CDR3 totals 16 residues. Trimming removed 4 bases at V and 9 bases at J, with 22 bases between. The CDR3 reads CASSSPSAGDVREQFF. The CDR3 DNA reads as TGTGCCAGCAGCTCGCCTTCGGCAGGGGATGTGCGTGAGCAGTTCTTC. The full variable domain, in which reference TRBV7-8 and TRBJ2-1 provide the parts outside the CDR3, is GAGVSQSPRYKVAKRGQDVALRCDPISGHVSLFWYQQALGQGPEFLTYFQNEAQLDKSGLPSDRFFAERPEGSVSTLKIQRTQQEDSAVYLCASSSPSAGDVREQFFGPGTRLTVL.

This clone appeared once. This chain links TRBV19 with TRBJ2-4; maybe TRBD1 (5 bases). The V end lost 10 bases, the J end lost 3 bases, and 10 bases lay between the germline ends. Germline-derived CDR1 and CDR2 are LNHDA and SQIVND (reference sequence). The CDR3 spans 12 residues. The CDR3: CATTGGKNIQYF. As DNA, the CDR3 is TGTGCCACCACAGGCGGCAAAAACATTCAGTACTTC.

This sequence joins TRBV28 and TRBJ1-5; D unclear. V was pared by 3 bases and J by 0 bases, with 9 bases between. The CDR3 contains 15 residues. Germline values: CDR1 MDHEN, CDR2 SYDVKM. The CDR3 region has the DNA TGTGCCAGCAGTTTTCCCGGAGTTAGCAATCAGCCCCAGCATTTT. Amino acid sequence: CASSFPGVSNQPQHF. The full variable domain, in which reference TRBV28 and TRBJ1-5 provide the parts outside the CDR3, is DVKVTQSSRYLVKRTGEKVFLECVQDMDHENMFWYRQDPGLGLRLIYFSYDVKMKEKGDIPEGYSVSREKKERFSLILESASTNQTSMYLCASSFPGVSNQPQHFGDGTRLSIL.

The CDR3 is CASSLGQGGEQYF. CDR3 DNA: TGTGCCAGCAGTTTGGGGCAGGGAGGCGAGCAGTACTTC. V usage is TRBV28 and J usage is TRBJ2-7, with a tentative D call TRBD2 (6 bases). This CDR3 is built from 13 residues. Trimming cost V 3 bases and J 6 bases, with 12 bases left between them. Germline assignment: CDR1 MDHEN and CDR2 SYDVKM.

The J gene is TRBJ1-1, the V gene TRBV4-3; D unclear. The CDR3 loop spans 16 amino acids. CDR1 LGHNA and CDR2 YSLEER come from the germline V gene. Trimming took off 0 bases at V and 2 bases at J, with 13 bases between the two ends. The DNA for the CDR3 is TGCGCCAGCAGCCAAGATCAGGCAGCCTTCAACACTGAAGCTTTCTTT. It codes for CASSQDQAAFNTEAFF.

V and J are TRBV27 and TRBJ2-7; possibly TRBD1 for D (6 bases). This CDR3 is built from 15 residues. Trimming pared 0 bases from V and 6 bases from J, leaving 15 bases between. Germline V CDR1 and CDR2: MNHEY, SMNVEV (reference sequence). DNA of the CDR3: TGTGCCAGCAGTTTATCGTGGCAGGGGAAGGGCGAGCAGTACTTC. This codes for CASSLSWQGKGEQYF.

V is TRBV7-9 and J is TRBJ2-5; possibly TRBD1 for D (6 bases). The V end lost 3 bases, the J end lost 4 bases, and 15 bases lay between the germline ends. The CDR3 is 15 amino acids. CDR1 SEHNR and CDR2 FQNEAQ come from the germline V gene (reference sequence). Here the CDR3 DNA reads TGTGCCAGCAGCTTTGGACAGAGAGTAGGAGAGACCCAGTACTTC. Translating gives CASSFGQRVGETQYF.

CDR3 bases: TGTGCCAGCACCGGGACTGACACAGATACGCAGTATTTT. Translating it yields CASTGTDTDTQYF. The chain is built from TRBV6-4 and TRBJ2-3, with TRBD2 as a possible D gene (6 bases). This CDR3 has 13 residues. Germline V CDR1 and CDR2: MRHNA, SNTAGT. Trimming pared 7 bases from V and 2 bases from J, leaving 10 bases between.

The chain uses TRBV11-2 and TRBJ2-7; D call uncertain. Trimming took off 7 bases at V and 7 bases at J, with 14 bases between the two ends. Germline CDR1 SGHAT, CDR2 FQNNGV. The CDR3 covers 12 residues. As DNA, the CDR3 is TGTGCCAGCACCCACCAAGGTGGAGAGCAGTACTTC. Protein: CASTHQGGEQYF.

The genes are TRBV30 and TRBJ2-7; D is perhaps TRBD2 (6 bases). CDR1 is GTSNPN, CDR2 SVGIG, per germline (reference sequence). The germline V and J ends were trimmed by 4 bases and 6 bases, with 13 bases remaining between them. This CDR3 region has 12 residues. CDR3 bases: TGTGCCTGGACTAGGAGGGTGTGCGAGCAGTACTTC. Protein: CAWTRRVCEQYF.

CDR3 in amino acids: CASKIGARSGNEQYF. The CDR3 DNA follows: TGCGCCAGCAAAATCGGAGCGAGAAGTGGTAACGAGCAGTACTTC. This chain links TRBV4-1 with TRBJ2-7, with D unclear. Per the germline V gene, CDR1 is MGHRA and CDR2 is YSYEKL. The CDR3 totals 15 residues. V lost 7 bases, J lost 5 bases, and 21 bases lay in between.

With regard to this clone: Different DNA sequences within this sample yield the same CDR3. CDR3 sequence: CASSQTVYEQYF. CDR3 nucleotide sequence: TGTGCCAGCAGCCAAACTGTCTACGAGCAGTACTTC. The chain has TRBV14 and TRBJ2-7; no definite D call. CDR1 and CDR2 (germline): SGHDN, FVKESK. The ends were cut back, 2 bases at V and 3 bases at J, with 5 bases in the middle. This CDR3 region has 12 residues. Combining the CDR3 with reference TRBV14 and TRBJ2-7 gives the whole variable domain EAGVTQFPSHSVIEKGQTVTLRCDPISGHDNLYWYRRVMGKEIKFLLHFVKESKQDESGMPNNRFLAERTGGTYSTLKVQPAELEDSGVYFCASSQTVYEQYFGPGTRLTVT.

The chain carries TRBV28 and TRBJ2-5; TRBD2 agrees at 9 bases. Germline CDR1 and CDR2: MDHEN and SYDVKM. The ends lost 3 bases at V and 2 bases at J; junction bases unmatched: 4. CDR3 length equals 15 residues. CDR3 region: CASSFRLAGQETQYF. In DNA, the CDR3 is TGTGCCAGCAGTTTTCGGCTAGCGGGACAAGAGACCCAGTACTTC.

The rearrangement uses TRBV5-8 and TRBJ2-7; D is unresolved. Trimming pared 6 bases from V and 7 bases from J, leaving 5 bases between. There are 9 residues in the CDR3. Germline lookup yields CDR1 SGHTS and CDR2 YDEGEE. In DNA form, the CDR3 reads TGTGCCAGCACACTGGAGCAGTACTTC. Amino acids: CASTLEQYF.

The chain has TRBV5-6 and TRBJ2-3; D gene ambiguous. Trimming shortened V by 2 bases and J by 1 base, and 11 bases separated the two germline ends. The germline gives CDR1 SGHDT, CDR2 YYEEEE. This CDR3 spans 15 amino acids. CDR3 bases: TGTGCCAGCAGCTTCGGTATGCCCCGCACAGATACGCAGTATTTT. Protein product: CASSFGMPRTDTQYF.